Below are 28 T cell receptor beta chains sequenced from a single sample in a study of cytomegalovirus exposure and HLA in healthy donors (dated by TCRdb to about 2017). Libraries came from the immunoSEQ multiplex PCR assay. A mixture of 60 forward primers for TCR Vbeta segments and 13 reverse primers for TCR Jbeta segments was used in the multiplex PCR. As stored in TCRdb, this immuneACCESS dataset retains in-frame rearrangements with V and J assigned. A fraction of the clones does not appear; measured against another copy, unresolved V genes explain less than half of the discrepancy, and the remainder lacks a known reason. The sample table records approximately 160,000 clones; roughly 77% of these occur just once. Of the sample, just under 5% falls within the top ten clones. Sequences were obtained from PBMCs. All receptors come from a male donor in good health and CMV-seronegative.

The chain carries TRBV9 and TRBJ2-7; 10 bases align to TRBD1. The germline V gene has CDR1 SGDLS and CDR2 YYNGEE. This CDR3 region has 14 residues. V was clipped by 4 bases and J by 4 bases; unmatched bases: 5. The CDR3 sequence: CASSQDRGVYEQYF. For the CDR3, the DNA is TGTGCCAGCAGCCAGGACAGGGGGGTGTACGAGCAGTACTTC.

This sequence joins TRBV6-5 and TRBJ2-7, with 8 bases that match TRBD2. The trim removed 6 bases at V and 7 bases at J, leaving 14 bases unmatched. The CDR3 totals 15 residues. In germline, CDR1 is MNHEY, CDR2 SVGAGI. This CDR3 is CASRPPGLESGEQYF. The CDR3 nucleotides are TGTGCCAGCAGGCCCCCGGGACTAGAATCTGGGGAGCAGTACTTC.

This chain links TRBV5-1 with TRBJ1-1; 8 nucleotides line up with TRBD1. V was clipped by 3 bases and J by 6 bases; unmatched bases: 7. Looked up from germline, CDR1 is SGHRS and CDR2 is YFSETQ. This CDR3 spans 14 amino acids. The CDR3: CASSSGGAIPEAFF. The CDR3, as DNA: TGCGCCAGCAGCTCAGGGGGCGCGATCCCTGAAGCTTTCTTT.

The gene calls are TRBV7-3 and TRBJ2-7; 8 positions match TRBD1. The CDR3 sequence is 15 residues long. J was trimmed by 4 bases and V by 6 bases; bases with no gene match: 11. Germline loops: CDR1 SGHTA, CDR2 FQGTGA. CDR3 nucleotides: TGTGCCAGCAGGTCCCCCGGGACAGGAGGTTACGAGCAGTACTTC. Protein: CASRSPGTGGYEQYF.

V is TRBV6-5 and J is TRBJ2-7; 8 bases line up with TRBD1. Germline-derived CDR1 and CDR2 are MNHEY and SVGAGI. The CDR3 sequence is 15 residues long. The V and J ends lost 0 bases and 4 bases, in that order; junction bases with no gene match: 5. CDR3 sequence: CASSYSTGARYEQYF. The CDR3 coding sequence is TGTGCCAGCAGTTACTCGACAGGGGCTCGGTACGAGCAGTACTTC.

This clone was observed a handful of times. This CDR3 is also generated by other DNA sequences in the sample. This chain joins TRBV6-5 and TRBJ2-5, with 7 bases aligning to TRBD2. CDR3 length: 14 residues. The germline V gene encodes CDR1 MNHEY and CDR2 SVGAGI. Trimming cost V 2 bases and J 5 bases; bases outside gene matches: 5. The CDR3 DNA reads TGTGCCAGCAGTTACCCGGGAGGAGGGGAGACCCAGTACTTC. Protein product: CASSYPGGGETQYF.

V is TRBV4-1 and J is TRBJ1-2, with 10 nucleotides matching TRBD1. Unmatched junction bases numbered 7, after V lost 2 bases and J lost 7 bases. Germline V lookup: CDR1 MGHRA, CDR2 YSYEKL. The CDR3 is 15 residues long. CDR3 loop: CASSQLEGDRGGYTF. DNA of the CDR3: TGCGCCAGCAGCCAACTCGAGGGGGACAGGGGTGGCTACACCTTC.

This chain links TRBV7-2 with TRBJ2-2; 7 bases are shared with TRBD2. The CDR3 has 16 amino acids. Unmatched junction bases numbered 5, after V lost 2 bases and J lost 2 bases. Per the germline V gene, CDR1 is SGHTA and CDR2 is FQGNSA. The CDR3 is CASSLSGGGNTGELFF. CDR3 bases: TGTGCCAGCAGCTTATCGGGGGGAGGTAACACCGGGGAGCTGTTTTTT.

J is TRBJ2-2 and V is TRBV7-6, with 7 bases lining up with TRBD2. The CDR3 loop spans 16 amino acids. Germline V gene sequence: CDR1 SGHVS, CDR2 FNYEAQ. Trimming at V came to 3 bases and at J to 1 base, leaving 5 bases not matched to a gene. CDR3 nucleotides: TGTGCCAGCAGCTTTGGGGGAGGGAGGAACACCGGGGAGCTGTTTTTT. Its protein is CASSFGGGRNTGELFF.

The chain links TRBV7-2 to TRBJ2-5; TRBD1 agrees at 7 bases. V lost 4 bases and J lost 2; bases outside the gene matches: 10. The CDR3 is made up of 16 amino acids. Germline V gives CDR1 SGHTA, CDR2 FQGNSA. Written as DNA, the CDR3 is TGTGCCAGCAGCTCGGGACAGCTAATCCTTCAAGAGACCCAGTACTTC. Encoded protein: CASSSGQLILQETQYF.

This clone was seen more than once but under ten times. Mismatch with germline at one junction end may stem from a read error. The CDR3 DNA reads as TGTTCCAGCAGCTTAGGGGGGACAGACTACGAGCAGTACTTC. Protein sequence: CSSSLGGTDYEQYF. This chain connects TRBV7-9 to TRBJ2-7; D might be TRBD1 (7 bases). The CDR3 loop spans 14 amino acids. CDR1 is SEHNR and CDR2 is FQNEAQ in the germline V gene (reference sequence).

This chain connects TRBV7-2 to TRBJ2-7; TRBD2 matches at 10 bases. From germline, CDR1 is SGHTA and CDR2 FQGNSA. This CDR3 region has 15 residues. After removal of 5 bases from V and 2 bases from J, the junction contained 6 bases not matched to a gene. The CDR3 here is CASSQAGTSAYEQYF. Written as DNA, the CDR3 is TGTGCCAGCAGCCAAGCCGGGACTAGCGCCTACGAGCAGTACTTC.

This chain joins TRBV5-6 and TRBJ2-7; D remains unclear. CDR1 SGHDT and CDR2 YYEEEE come from the germline V gene. The V end lost 3 bases, the J end lost 0 bases, and 13 bases lay between the germline ends. CDR3 length equals 15 residues. This chain's CDR3 is CASSSPGVYSYEQYF. DNA of the CDR3: TGTGCCAGCAGCTCCCCTGGAGTGTACTCCTACGAGCAGTACTTC.

The rearrangement links TRBV19 to TRBJ2-7, with D perhaps TRBD2 (6 bases). The V and J ends lost 6 bases and 5 bases respectively, with 26 bases between them. Germline assignment: CDR1 LNHDA and CDR2 SQIVND (reference sequence). The CDR3 covers 17 residues. CDR3 sequence reads: CASSTVPTRWLFNEQYF. The CDR3 coding sequence is TGTGCCAGTAGCACCGTCCCGACTAGGTGGCTTTTCAACGAGCAGTACTTC.

The chain has TRBV7-2 and TRBJ2-3, with D perhaps matching TRBD2 (6 bases). This CDR3 comprises 15 residues. Germline CDR1 and CDR2: SGHTA and FQGNSA. Trimming took 2 bases from V and 4 from J, leaving 13 bases between them. CDR3: CASSLKRAFPDTQYF. CDR3 coding DNA: TGTGCCAGCAGCTTAAAGCGGGCGTTCCCAGATACGCAGTATTTT.

The V gene is TRBV19, the J gene TRBJ2-1; 7 nucleotides agree with TRBD2. The CDR3 is made up of 15 amino acids. Germline lookup yields CDR1 LNHDA and CDR2 SQIVND (reference sequence). V was pared by 5 bases and J by 0 bases, with 4 bases of the junction left unmatched. CDR3 protein: CASSPQRGSYNEQFF. Here the CDR3 DNA reads TGTGCCAGTAGTCCACAGCGGGGCTCCTACAATGAGCAGTTCTTC.

J is TRBJ1-1 and V is TRBV27, with D perhaps matching TRBD1 (6 bases). The CDR3 runs to 14 residues. Germline V gene sequence: CDR1 MNHEY, CDR2 SMNVEV (reference sequence). V dropped 8 bases and J dropped 1 base, with 14 bases sitting between them. For the CDR3, the DNA is TGTGCCAGCCTCCTAAGCAGGGGGAACACTGAAGCTTTCTTT. Residues: CASLLSRGNTEAFF.

This clone was observed a few times. This rearrangement joins TRBV5-4 to TRBJ2-5; a possible D gene is TRBD2 (6 bases). Germline V gene sequence: CDR1 SGHNT, CDR2 YYREEE (reference sequence). The ends were cut back, 1 base at V and 5 bases at J, with 15 bases in the middle. The CDR3 is 15 amino acids. Here the CDR3 reads CASSLQGGTGETQYF. CDR3 coding DNA: TGTGCCAGCAGCTTGCAGGGCGGGACGGGGGAGACCCAGTACTTC.

The rearrangement links TRBV6-1 to TRBJ2-7; a weak D match, TRBD1 (5 bases). The CDR3 extends over 13 amino acids. Per germline, CDR1 MNHNS and CDR2 SASEGT. Deletions cut 0 bases from V and 4 bases from J, with 7 bases between. The CDR3 coding sequence is TGTGCCAGCAGTGAAGCGGGGCGGTACGAGCAGTACTTC. Amino acids: CASSEAGRYEQYF.

This clone showed up just a few times. This sequence joins TRBV15 and TRBJ2-1; 10 nucleotides line up with TRBD2. The CDR3 spans 16 residues. Per the germline V gene, CDR1 is LNHNV and CDR2 is YYDKDF (reference sequence). Unmatched junction bases numbered 3, after V lost 0 bases and J lost 4 bases. The CDR3 sequence is CATSREWTSGYNEQFF. The CDR3 DNA is TGTGCCACCAGCAGAGAGTGGACTAGCGGTTACAATGAGCAGTTCTTC.

This clone was counted a few times. The rearrangement uses TRBV6-6 and TRBJ1-1; 10 nucleotides agree with TRBD1. The trim removed 5 bases at V and 3 bases at J, leaving 6 bases unmatched. CDR1 MNHNY and CDR2 SVGAGI come from the germline V gene (reference sequence). The CDR3 spans 15 residues. The CDR3 loop is CASSHPGTGDTEAFF. The CDR3 nucleotides are TGTGCCAGCAGTCATCCCGGGACAGGGGACACTGAAGCTTTCTTT.

The V and J genes are TRBV6-4 and TRBJ2-3, with D hard to call. With 0 bases removed from V and 3 bases from J, the gap between germline ends came to 10 bases. The CDR3 has 15 amino acids. Germline values: CDR1 MRHNA, CDR2 SNTAGT. CDR3 loop: CASSDSDSTTDTQYF. The CDR3 region has the DNA TGTGCCAGCAGTGACTCAGACTCTACAACAGATACGCAGTATTTT.

V and J are TRBV15 and TRBJ2-3; tentative D call: TRBD2 (6 bases). The germline V gene encodes CDR1 LNHNV and CDR2 YYDKDF (reference sequence). The CDR3 totals 13 residues. Deletions cut 5 bases from V and 1 base from J, with 7 bases between. The CDR3 reads CATSRRGTDTQYF. The CDR3 DNA is TGTGCCACCAGCCGGAGGGGCACAGATACGCAGTATTTT.

V gene TRBV7-2 combines with J gene TRBJ2-3; D unresolved. V was clipped by 4 bases and J by 0 bases, with 8 bases between them. The CDR3 length is 14 residues. CDR1 and CDR2 (germline): SGHTA, FQGNSA. The DNA of the CDR3 is TGTGCCAGCAGCTCCTTCACTAGCACAGATACGCAGTATTTT. As protein: CASSSFTSTDTQYF.

V gene TRBV6-5 combines with J gene TRBJ1-6; TRBD1 matches at 7 bases. CDR1 is MNHEY, CDR2 SVGAGI, per germline. There are 14 residues in the CDR3. With V trimmed by 6 bases and J by 8 bases, 7 bases remained unmatched. The CDR3 loop reads CASSPAQGYSPLHF. The CDR3 coding sequence is TGTGCCAGCAGCCCCGCACAGGGGTATTCACCCCTCCACTTT.

The CDR3 bases are TGTGCCAGCAGTTACTCAGCGGAGAGGTACGAGCAGTACTTC. The encoded protein is CASSYSAERYEQYF. This chain links TRBV6-5 with TRBJ2-7, with D maybe TRBD2 (5 bases). Trimming removed 0 bases at V and 4 bases at J, with 10 bases between. The V gene's germline CDR1 is MNHEY and CDR2 SVGAGI. This CDR3 region has 14 residues.

The chain combines TRBV5-6 with TRBJ1-1; D unclear. The CDR3 extends over 12 amino acids. Trimming pared 2 bases from V and 0 bases from J, leaving 2 bases between. CDR1 SGHDT and CDR2 YYEEEE come from the germline V gene. CDR3 in DNA: TGTGCCAGCAGCTTCGTGAACACTGAAGCTTTCTTT. As protein: CASSFVNTEAFF.

The gene calls are TRBV18 and TRBJ2-7, with a tentative D call TRBD1 (6 bases). The germline V gene encodes CDR1 KGHSH and CDR2 LQKENI. Trimming took 3 bases from V and 6 from J, leaving 12 bases between them. There are 13 residues in the CDR3. Here the CDR3 reads CASSPTGYGEQYF. For the CDR3, the DNA is TGTGCCAGCTCACCCACAGGGTACGGCGAGCAGTACTTC.